A selection of T cell receptor beta chains follows, all from one sample in a study of follicular helper T cells after annual influenza vaccination. The assay was immunoSEQ multiplex PCR, and TCRdb's table has in-frame clones only and misses some. The sample yields roughly 9,600 clones, about 86% seen once. The sequences come from CXCR5- memory CD4+ T cells sorted from blood, collected 7 days after influenza vaccination. The receptors shown here come from an adult who received the influenza vaccine. The CDR3 runs from the conserved cysteine through the conserved F or W. A D gene is named only where the DNA matches it firmly. Clone sizes are given selectively: once, few, many, or a class where the clone is expanded.

TRBD2,TRBV4-3,.,TRBJ2-5,CASSQTSGGAFETQYF,TGCGCCAGCAGCCAAACTAGCGGGGGGGCCTTCGAGACCCAGTACTTC
.,TRBV5-8,.,TRBJ2-1,CASSLRHYNEQFF,TGTGCCAGCAGCTTGCGACATTACAATGAGCAGTTCTTC
.,TRBV5-4,once,TRBJ2-3,CASSWGPDTDTQYF,TGTGCCAGCAGCTGGGGACCAGACACAGATACGCAGTATTTT
.,TRBV29-1,.,TRBJ2-3,CSVRRALTDTQYF,TGCAGCGTGAGAAGGGCCCTCACAGATACGCAGTATTTT
.,TRBV28,.,TRBJ1-5,CATHGGGNSNQPQHF,TGTGCCACCCACGGGGGGGGTAATAGCAATCAGCCCCAGCATTTT
.,TRBV6-1,.,TRBJ2-5,CASSVGLQETQYF,TGTGCCAGCAGTGTTGGGTTACAAGAGACCCAGTACTTC
.,TRBV19,.,TRBJ1-2,CASSSRDFYGYTF,TGTGCCAGTAGTAGCAGAGATTTCTATGGCTACACCTTC
TRBD2,TRBV6-1,.,TRBJ2-7,CASTDRRGYEQYF,TGTGCCAGCACGGACCGGCGGGGGTACGAGCAGTACTTC
TRBD1,TRBV7-8,.,TRBJ2-1,CASSSRDRANNEQFF,TGTGCCAGCAGCAGCCGGGACAGGGCAAACAATGAGCAGTTCTTC
.,TRBV6-1,.,TRBJ2-7,CASQGSSYEQYF,TGTGCCAGCCAGGGGTCTTCCTACGAGCAGTACTTC
TRBD1,TRBV18,.,TRBJ1-1,CASSPPDGQGHTEAFF,TGTGCCAGCTCACCACCGGATGGACAGGGTCACACTGAAGCTTTCTTT
TRBD1,TRBV7-9,.,TRBJ1-1,CASSSPQGVNTEAFF,TGTGCCAGCAGCTCCCCACAGGGGGTGAACACTGAAGCTTTCTTT
TRBD1,TRBV7-9,few,TRBJ2-5,CASSWEEGAKYF,TGTGCCAGCAGCTGGGAAGAGGGGGCTAAGTACTTC
TRBD2,TRBV27,.,TRBJ2-5,CASSSPASGSRETQYF,TGTGCCAGCAGTTCCCCGGCTAGCGGGAGTCGGGAGACCCAGTACTTC
TRBD1,TRBV30,.,TRBJ1-1,CAWNFGTGFSPAFF,TGTGCCTGGAATTTCGGGACAGGGTTTTCACCAGCTTTCTTT
TRBD1,TRBV7-9,once,TRBJ2-6,CASSLPGQGLRGANVLTF,TGTGCCAGCAGTCTTCCGGGACAGGGTCTTCGCGGGGCCAACGTCCTGACTTTC
.,TRBV10-3,.,TRBJ2-5,CAIRSGTKETQYF,TGTGCCATCAGGTCCGGGACAAAAGAGACCCAGTACTTC
.,TRBV28,.,TRBJ1-2,CASSPNPGRIRYGYTF,TGTGCCAGCAGTCCCAACCCGGGACGGATCAGATATGGCTACACCTTC
TRBD1,TRBV14,.,TRBJ1-2,CASSQGGTGSLGYTF,TGTGCCAGCAGCCAAGGGGGGACAGGGTCCCTCGGCTACACCTTC
.,TRBV7-2,few,TRBJ2-7,CASSLEYSSYEQYF,TGTGCCAGCAGCTTAGAGTACAGCTCCTACGAGCAGTACTTC
TRBD1,TRBV28,.,TRBJ1-5,CASSPQGERRPQHF,TGTGCCAGCAGCCCACAGGGGGAGCGAAGGCCCCAGCATTTT
.,TRBV6-1,.,TRBJ1-5,CASNLQGTNQPQHF,TGTGCCAGCAATTTACAGGGTACGAATCAGCCCCAGCATTTT
TRBD1,TRBV4-3,.,TRBJ1-6,CASSQDDRVYSPLHF,TGCGCCAGCAGCCAAGATGACAGGGTTTACTCACCCCTCCACTTT
TRBD1,TRBV7-2,.,TRBJ2-7,CASSLGQGPREQYF,TGTGCCAGCAGCTTAGGACAGGGCCCTAGAGAGCAGTACTTC
.,TRBV9,once,TRBJ1-4,CASSVGDGPNEKLFF,TGTGCCAGCAGCGTAGGGGACGGACCTAATGAAAAACTGTTTTTT
.,TRBV7-8,.,TRBJ1-1,CASSLALSEEAFF,TGTGCCAGCAGCTTAGCCCTGAGTGAAGAAGCTTTCTTT
.,TRBV19,.,TRBJ2-7,CASSPEGAFYEQYF,TGTGCCAGTAGCCCGGAGGGGGCTTTCTACGAGCAGTACTTC
.,TRBV19,.,TRBJ1-4,CASSPTGGRPGEKLFF,TGTGCCAGTAGTCCGACGGGGGGCAGGCCAGGCGAAAAACTGTTTTTT
.,TRBV18,.,TRBJ2-1,CASSLDYYNEQFF,TGTGCCAGCTCACTTGACTACTACAATGAGCAGTTCTTC